This entry lists 21 T cell receptor beta chains sequenced from one sample in a study of neurological immune-mediated disorders. TCRdb itself ran the 5' RACE reads through MiXCR, one entry per CDR3 protein. The table has about 57,000 distinct CDR3 sequences, roughly 13% seen once. Input material: PBMCs. The receptors were sampled from a woman in her fifties or sixties with HTLV-1-associated myelopathy (HAM/TSP).

This clonotype showed up many times. The chain carries TRBV6-5 and TRBJ2-6; D not certain. The V gene lost 2 bases and the J gene lost 0 bases, with 5 bases spanning the gap. The CDR3 is 15 residues long. Germline CDR1 reads MNHEY; CDR2 reads SVGAGI. Written as DNA, the CDR3 is TGTGCCAGCAGTTACGGGGTCTCTGGGGCCAACGTCCTGACTTTC. Protein product: CASSYGVSGANVLTF.

This clonotype was seen a handful of times. The chain uses TRBV27 and TRBJ2-7; 9 nucleotides agree with TRBD2. The germline V gene has CDR1 MNHEY and CDR2 SMNVEV (reference sequence). The CDR3 runs 17 residues. V shed 5 bases and J 3 bases; nucleotides not matched to a gene: 14. The CDR3: CASSQTPGLATIYEQYF. For the CDR3, the DNA is TGTGCCAGCAGTCAGACGCCGGGACTAGCTACTATCTACGAGCAGTACTTC.

The chain couples TRBV20-1 to TRBJ2-7; D remains ambiguous. The CDR3 is 14 residues long. Trimming removed 0 bases at V and 5 bases at J, with 14 bases between. Germline V gene sequence: CDR1 DFQATT, CDR2 SNEGSKA (reference sequence). CDR3 sequence reads: CSAREGSPGNEQYF. The CDR3 bases are TGCAGTGCTAGAGAGGGCAGTCCCGGCAACGAGCAGTACTTC.

This clonotype has at least ten counts. This chain links TRBV9 with TRBJ2-7; 9 bases match TRBD1. There are 15 residues in the CDR3. V dropped 2 bases and J dropped 1; count of bases not matched to a gene: 4. Germline V lookup: CDR1 SGDLS, CDR2 YYNGEE. CDR3 in amino acids: CASSVGQGRSYEQYF. In DNA form, the CDR3 reads TGTGCCAGCAGCGTGGGACAGGGCCGATCCTACGAGCAGTACTTC.

This clonotype was counted many times. The CDR3 nucleotides read TGTGCCAGCAGTTTAGCTAGCGGGAGTTCCAATGAGCAGTTCTTC. Protein product: CASSLASGSSNEQFF. The chain recombines TRBV12-3 or TRBV12-4 with TRBJ2-1, with 9 bases fitting TRBD2. V gave up 0 bases and J gave up 6 bases; unmatched junction bases: 3. This CDR3 has 15 amino acids.

This clonotype was counted only a few times. The chain is built from TRBV6-6 and TRBJ2-5, with 9 bases lining up with TRBD2. The CDR3 spans 14 residues. Per germline, CDR1 MNHNY and CDR2 SVGAGI (reference sequence). The trim removed 6 bases at V and 5 bases at J, leaving 7 bases unmatched. CDR3 amino acids: CASRLTSGTETQYF. In DNA form, the CDR3 reads TGTGCCAGCAGGTTGACTAGCGGTACGGAGACCCAGTACTTC.

This clonotype appeared many times. The CDR3 reads CASSSLVQRSDTQYF. As DNA, the CDR3 is TGTGCCAGCAGTTCCCTCGTTCAAAGGTCAGATACGCAGTATTTT. The chain carries TRBV28 and TRBJ2-3; the D is unclear. The germline CDR1 and CDR2 sequences are MDHEN and SYDVKM. The V gene lost 4 bases and the J gene lost 4 bases, with 15 bases spanning the gap. The CDR3 runs to 15 residues.

The sample holds many counts of this clonotype. This chain uses TRBV5-6 with TRBJ1-6; no clear D. V was cut by 3 bases and J by 7 bases, with 29 bases left in between. The CDR3 has 20 amino acids. Germline-derived CDR1 and CDR2 are SGHDT and YYEEEE. The CDR3 region has the DNA TGTGCCAGCAGCTCCGTGGCTCTGGGAGGGAACACCCCGCACAATTCACCCCTCCACTTT. Protein product: CASSSVALGGNTPHNSPLHF.

There are many counts of this clonotype. This chain links TRBV5-1 with TRBJ2-3; a weak D match, TRBD2 (6 bases). Trimming left V 3 bases short and J 0 bases short, with 14 bases between. Per the germline V gene, CDR1 is SGHRS and CDR2 is YFSETQ. The CDR3 runs to 16 residues. In DNA form, the CDR3 reads TGCGCCAGCAGCTCTCTATCCGGGGGAAGCACAGATACGCAGTATTTT. Its protein product is CASSSLSGGSTDTQYF.

There are many counts of this clonotype. The gene calls are TRBV12-3 or TRBV12-4 and TRBJ2-7; D might be TRBD2 (6 bases). The CDR3 sequence is 14 residues long. V shed 5 bases and J shed 0 bases, with 11 bases lying between them. The CDR3 sequence is CASSRGFSSYEQYF. The CDR3 bases are TGTGCCAGCAGTCGGGGGTTTAGCTCCTACGAGCAGTACTTC.

This clonotype was picked up many times. The gene calls are TRBV7-2 and TRBJ2-7; 11 bases line up with TRBD2. The CDR3 has 16 residues. The V gene's germline CDR1 is SGHTA and CDR2 FQGNSA. J was trimmed by 2 bases and V by 5 bases; bases with no gene match: 8. The CDR3 region has the DNA TGTGCCAGCAGCCCATGGACTAGCGGGCCCACCTACGAGCAGTACTTC. As protein: CASSPWTSGPTYEQYF.

This clonotype was detected ten times or more. V is TRBV6-5 and J is TRBJ2-4; no clear D. The CDR3 is 13 residues long. Germline V CDR1 and CDR2: MNHEY, SVGAGI. Deletions cut 8 bases from V and 0 bases from J, with 8 bases between. CDR3 amino acids: CASRDLAKNIQYF. CDR3 sequence (DNA): TGTGCCAGCCGCGATCTAGCCAAAAACATTCAGTACTTC.

Many counts were recorded for this clonotype. The chain is built from TRBV5-6 and TRBJ1-1; D is undetermined. Germline assignment: CDR1 SGHDT and CDR2 YYEEEE. V lost 0 bases, J lost 3 bases, and 6 bases lay in between. This CDR3 spans 13 amino acids. CDR3: CASSLVRDTEAFF. DNA of the CDR3: TGTGCCAGCAGCTTGGTCCGGGACACTGAAGCTTTCTTT.

In the case of this clonotype: This clone may be a read error of a much larger clone one base away. V is TRBV5-6 and J is TRBJ2-1; D gene uncertain. Germline V gene sequence: CDR1 SGHDT, CDR2 YYEEEE. This CDR3 comprises 11 residues. CDR3 sequence: CVSSLQREQFF. As DNA, the CDR3 is TGTGTCAGCAGCTTGCAGCGTGAGCAGTTCTTC.

This clonotype has a count of ten or more. The rearrangement joins TRBV11-2 to TRBJ1-6; TRBD1 matches at 7 bases. There are 16 residues in the CDR3. With V trimmed by 5 bases and J by 7 bases, 11 bases remained unmatched. Germline V gives CDR1 SGHAT, CDR2 FQNNGV. The CDR3 DNA sequence: TGTGCCAGCAGCCTCCGACAGGGCAACATAAATTCACCCCTCCACTTT. Protein product: CASSLRQGNINSPLHF.

This clonotype has just a few counts. This chain links TRBV29-1 with TRBJ2-5; D possibly corresponds to TRBD2 (6 bases). Germline CDR1 is SQVTM and CDR2 is ANQGSEA. Trimming shortened V by 3 bases and J by 4 bases, and 12 bases separated the two germline ends. CDR3 length: 13 amino acids. CDR3: CSVEEGARETQYF. The CDR3 DNA is TGCAGCGTTGAGGAGGGAGCTCGAGAGACCCAGTACTTC.

Many counts were recorded for this clonotype. The rearrangement joins TRBV5-1 to TRBJ2-5, with a weak D call TRBD1 (5 bases). CDR3 size: 13 residues. Germline V CDR1 and CDR2: SGHRS, YFSETQ. Trimming took off 3 bases at V and 5 bases at J, with 11 bases between the two ends. CDR3 amino acids: CASSWGDGETQYF. In DNA, the CDR3 is TGCGCCAGCAGCTGGGGCGACGGTGAGACCCAGTACTTC.

This clonotype was counted at least ten times. V and J are TRBV5-1 and TRBJ2-3, with 12 bases fitting TRBD2. The CDR3 totals 15 residues. V lost 8 bases to trimming and J lost 4 bases; unmatched junction nucleotides: 8. Germline lookup yields CDR1 SGHRS and CDR2 YFSETQ. The DNA for the CDR3 is TGCGCCAGTACGCTAGCGGGAGGGCCCCCAGATACGCAGTATTTT. Amino acid sequence: CASTLAGGPPDTQYF.

This clonotype was seen ten or more times. This chain connects TRBV20-1 to TRBJ2-1, with D tentatively TRBD1 or TRBD2 (5 bases each). Trimming pared 0 bases from V and 10 bases from J, leaving 16 bases between. CDR1 and CDR2 (germline): DFQATT, SNEGSKA (reference sequence). There are 14 residues in the CDR3. The CDR3 sequence is CSARDRGGLEEQFF. Here the CDR3 DNA reads TGCAGTGCTAGAGATCGGGGCGGGCTCGAGGAGCAGTTCTTC.

This clonotype was counted many times. The chain combines TRBV20-1 with TRBJ2-2; TRBD2 aligns across 8 bases. With V trimmed by 5 bases and J by 3 bases, 5 bases remained unmatched. CDR3 length: 14 residues. The germline gives CDR1 DFQATT, CDR2 SNEGSKA (reference sequence). CDR3 in amino acids: CSAYREGYTGELFF. The CDR3 DNA reads as TGCAGTGCTTACCGGGAGGGTTACACCGGGGAGCTGTTTTTT.

This clonotype came up many times. The rearrangement joins TRBV5-1 to TRBJ2-1; D unclear. The CDR3 consists of 13 residues. Looked up from germline, CDR1 is SGHRS and CDR2 is YFSETQ. Trimming removed 2 bases at V and 9 bases at J, with 12 bases between. The CDR3 reads CASSLRPSLEQFF. As DNA, the CDR3 is TGCGCCAGCAGCTTACGGCCCTCTCTTGAGCAGTTCTTC.